This TCR beta chain originates from a study of blood T cell repertoires in COVID-19. CDR1 is SGHDT and CDR2 is YYEEEE in the germline V gene. V lost 5 bases to trimming and J lost 6 bases, with 11 bases between them. CDR3 length equals 13 residues. Seattle's enrolled individuals joined amid active infection and were then monitored longitudinally. Authors' processing steps: Amplification from reference gene primers served as the basis for estimated nucleated cell counts. Libraries were prepared by immunoSEQ multiplex PCR; TCRdb keeps only in-frame clonotypes and omits some of them. V and J calls and clone size are given by that table; D and trimming were obtained from the DNA. The data contain about 170,000 clones, more than 85% of them singletons.

The sequence was collected from an elderly woman with COVID-19, enrolled during active disease. What was sequenced was peripheral blood. The rearrangement uses TRBV5-6 and TRBJ2-2, with no clear D. In DNA form, the CDR3 reads TGTGCCAGCAGAGCCGACCGGGCCGGGGAGCTGTTTTTT. This codes for CASRADRAGELFF.